These 2 T cell receptor beta chains originate from one sample sequenced in a study of T-cell reconstitution after alpha-beta-depleted transplantation in children. A TCRbeta library incorporating unique molecular identifiers was prepared. A single record per CDR3 protein comes from TCRdb applying MiXCR to the PCR reads. Of roughly 180,000 distinct CDR3 sequences in the sample, around 10% were seen once. The specimen was PBMCs, collected before TCRalphabeta/CD19-depleted stem cell transplant. These receptors all stem from a boy aged 2 to 10 with acute myeloid leukemia, due to receive a stem cell transplant.

This clonotype has at least ten counts. The chain uses TRBV10-1 and TRBJ2-3; 9 nucleotides align to TRBD1. CDR1 is WNHNN, CDR2 SYGVQD, per germline (reference sequence). The V segment lost 3 bases and the J segment 4 bases; nucleotides outside the gene matches: 8. The CDR3 is 16 residues long. The CDR3 region is CASSDPGQGEPDTQYF. CDR3 nucleotide sequence: TGCGCCAGCAGTGACCCGGGACAGGGCGAGCCAGATACGCAGTATTTT.

Concerning this clonotype itself: One end of the junction is discordant with germline, which a read error may explain. The V call is TRBV4-1, the J call TRBJ2-6; 12 bases are shared with TRBD2. In germline, CDR1 is MGHRA, CDR2 YSYEKL. The CDR3 is made up of 18 amino acids. The CDR3 nucleotides read TGCGCCAGCAGCCAAGTACCTAGCGGGGGGGGAGGGGCCAACTTCCTGACTTTC. Its protein is CASSQVPSGGGGANFLTF.